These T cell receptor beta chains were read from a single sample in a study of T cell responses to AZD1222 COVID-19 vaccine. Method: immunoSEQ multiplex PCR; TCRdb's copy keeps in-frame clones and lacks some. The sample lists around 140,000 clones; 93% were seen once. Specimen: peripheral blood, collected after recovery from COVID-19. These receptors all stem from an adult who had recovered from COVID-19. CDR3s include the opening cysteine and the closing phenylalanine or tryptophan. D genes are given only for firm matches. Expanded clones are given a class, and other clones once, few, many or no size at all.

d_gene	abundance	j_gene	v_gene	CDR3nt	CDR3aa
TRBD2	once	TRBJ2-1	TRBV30	TGTGCCTGGAGTGTACTTTTTAAGTGGCTAGCGGGAGGGGAAAGCTCCTACAATGAGCAGTTCTTC	CAWSVLFKWLAGGESSYNEQFF
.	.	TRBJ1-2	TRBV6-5	TGTGCCAGCAGTTACCGAGGGTCCGATTGGGGCTACACCTTC	CASSYRGSDWGYTF
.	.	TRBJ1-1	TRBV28	TGTGCCAGCAGTCCAGCAGGGAACACTGAAGCTTTCTTT	CASSPAGNTEAFF
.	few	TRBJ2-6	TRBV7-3	TGTGCCAGCAGCCAAACCTCCGGCGGGGCCAACGTCCTGACTTTC	CASSQTSGGANVLTF
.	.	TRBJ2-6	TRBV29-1	TGCAGCGCCGCGGCCCTAGGGTCCGCCAACGTCCTGACTTTC	CSAAALGSANVLTF
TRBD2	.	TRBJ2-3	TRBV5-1	TGCGCCAGCAGCTTGGAACTAGCGTACACTAGCACAGATACGCAGTATTTT	CASSLELAYTSTDTQYF
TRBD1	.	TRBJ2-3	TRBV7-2	TGTGCCAGCAGCTTAGCGGGTACAGGGGTTCGCGATACGCAGTATTTT	CASSLAGTGVRDTQYF
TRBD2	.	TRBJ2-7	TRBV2	TGTGCCAGCAGAGCACTAGCGGGAGGCTACGAGCAGTACTTC	CASRALAGGYEQYF
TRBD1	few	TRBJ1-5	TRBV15	TGTGCCACCAGCAGAGATGGGGGGGCGGTAGGGACAGGGATCCAGCCCCAGCATTTT	CATSRDGGAVGTGIQPQHF
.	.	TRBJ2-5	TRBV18	TGTGCCAGCCCCCCGAGGAGGGGATTCCAAGAGACCCAGTACTTC	CASPPRRGFQETQYF
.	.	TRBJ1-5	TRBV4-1	TGCGCCAGCAGCCAAGATGAGGGGGGCCGGGGTAGTCAGCCCCAGCATTTT	CASSQDEGGRGSQPQHF
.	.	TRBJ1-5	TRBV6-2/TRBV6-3	TGTGCCAGCAGTTACGTGGGGGCTGGACAGCCCCAGCATTTT	CASSYVGAGQPQHF
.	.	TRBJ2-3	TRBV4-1	TGCGCCAGCAGCCAAGTCCGCAGGGGCTCTGATACGCAGTATTTT	CASSQVRRGSDTQYF
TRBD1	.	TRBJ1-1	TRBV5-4	TGTGCCAGCAGGAGGGGACAGACAAACACTGAAGCTTTCTTT	CASRRGQTNTEAFF
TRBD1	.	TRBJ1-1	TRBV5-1	TGCGCCAGCAACCGGGACAGGGGGAACACTGAAGCTTTCTTT	CASNRDRGNTEAFF
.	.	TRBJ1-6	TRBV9	TGTGCCAGCAGCGTATCCGGACAGAATAATTCACCCCTCCACTTT	CASSVSGQNNSPLHF
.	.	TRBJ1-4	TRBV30	TGTGCCTGGAGTTCTTCTCGGTCGAATGAAAAACTGTTTTTT	CAWSSSRSNEKLFF
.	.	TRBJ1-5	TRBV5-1	TGCGCCAGCAGCCGGAGCAGCAATCAGCCCCAGCATTTT	CASSRSSNQPQHF
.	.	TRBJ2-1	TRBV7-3	TGTGCCAGCAGCTTACGGCCGAAAGCCAGCTCCTACAATGAGCAGTTCTTC	CASSLRPKASSYNEQFF
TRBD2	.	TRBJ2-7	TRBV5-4	TGTGCCAGCAGCTTGGCCGGGACTAGCGGCTACGAGCAGTACTTC	CASSLAGTSGYEQYF
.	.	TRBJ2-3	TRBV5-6	TGTGCCAGCAGCTTGGTACCCGGGAACACAGATACGCAGTATTTT	CASSLVPGNTDTQYF
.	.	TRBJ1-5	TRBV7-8	TGTGCCAGCAGCCCCTTCTCCCAGGTGGATCAGCCCCAGCATTTT	CASSPFSQVDQPQHF
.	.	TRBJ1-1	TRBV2	TGTGCCAGCAAAGGTGCCATTTTGGCTTTCTTT	CASKGAILAFF
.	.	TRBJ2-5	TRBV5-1	TGCGCCAGCAGCTTGGGCCTACCGCAAGAGACCCAGTACTTC	CASSLGLPQETQYF
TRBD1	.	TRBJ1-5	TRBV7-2	TGTGCCAGCAGCTTCCTCTCTGCGGGACAGGGGGCGAATCAGCCCCAGCATTTT	CASSFLSAGQGANQPQHF
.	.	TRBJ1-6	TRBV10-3	TGTGCCACCGCAATGGGACTGGATAATTCACCCCTCCACTTT	CATAMGLDNSPLHF
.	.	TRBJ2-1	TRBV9	TGTGCCAGCAGCGTAAGAGGACTGGGGATCAATGAGCAGTTCTTC	CASSVRGLGINEQFF
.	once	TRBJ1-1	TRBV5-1	TGCGCCAGCAGCTTGGGGACCCGACAGAACACTGAAGCTTTCTTT	CASSLGTRQNTEAFF
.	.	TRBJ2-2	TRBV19	TGTGCCAGTAGTATAATGGCGGGACTCGCCACCGGGGAGCTGTTTTTT	CASSIMAGLATGELFF